What follows are 29 T cell receptor beta chains derived from one specimen sequenced in a study of T cell changes during pregnancy in multiple sclerosis. Libraries were prepared by immunoSEQ multiplex PCR; TCRdb keeps only in-frame clonotypes and omits some of them. Of 75,000 to 95,000 clones in the sample, about 91% are singletons; the top ten hold under 0.95%. The specimen was peripheral blood, collected before pregnancy. The source is a female donor with multiple sclerosis, enrolled in a pregnancy study.

The chain links TRBV9 to TRBJ2-7, with 7 bases identical to TRBD2. The CDR3 runs 15 residues. J lost 4 bases, V lost 0 bases, and 7 bases had no gene match. Germline V lookup: CDR1 SGDLS, CDR2 YYNGEE. The chain's CDR3 is CASSVESGITYEQYF. CDR3 DNA sequence: TGTGCCAGCAGCGTAGAAAGCGGGATAACTTACGAGCAGTACTTC.

The chain joins TRBV7-2 to TRBJ1-5; 9 bases are a match to TRBD1. The trim removed 3 bases at V and 0 bases at J, leaving 6 bases unmatched. The CDR3 covers 17 residues. Per the germline V gene, CDR1 is SGHTA and CDR2 is FQGNSA. CDR3 DNA sequence: TGTGCCAGCAGCTTTAGGGGGGGACAGGGTAGCAATCAGCCCCAGCATTTT. Its translation is CASSFRGGQGSNQPQHF.

This clone appeared a single time. The chain joins TRBV28 to TRBJ1-2, with D possibly TRBD1 on 5 matching bases. Between the trimmed V and J ends, which lost 4 bases and 3 bases, there was a span of 15 bases. Germline-derived CDR1 and CDR2 are MDHEN and SYDVKM. The CDR3 runs to 15 residues. CDR3 coding DNA: TGTGCCAGCAGTTACCCCGTCGGGGACTACTATGGCTACACCTTC. It translates to CASSYPVGDYYGYTF.

V and J are TRBV6-5 and TRBJ1-1; a possible D gene is TRBD1 (6 bases). The germline gives CDR1 MNHEY, CDR2 SVGAGI. The CDR3 consists of 13 residues. The V end was cut by 5 bases, the J end by 3 bases, with 10 bases between. DNA of the CDR3: TGTGCCAGCAGTACCCGGACAGACACTGAAGCTTTCTTT. Translating gives CASSTRTDTEAFF.

The chain has TRBV4-1 and TRBJ2-7; the D gene is possibly TRBD2 (6 bases). Germline CDR1 and CDR2: MGHRA and YSYEKL. The CDR3 sequence is 15 residues long. The V end was cut by 4 bases, the J end by 2 bases, with 15 bases between. CDR3 in DNA: TGCGCCAGCAGCCTCCTCCCCGGGGGACCCTACGAGCAGTACTTC. It specifies CASSLLPGGPYEQYF.

The genes are TRBV18 and TRBJ1-3, with D unclear. This CDR3 spans 14 amino acids. V lost 2 bases and J 5 bases, leaving 10 bases between the germline ends. Per germline, CDR1 KGHSH and CDR2 LQKENI. The CDR3 sequence is CASSPSAKRNTIYF. The CDR3 region has the DNA TGTGCCAGCTCACCATCAGCGAAGAGAAACACCATATATTTT.

This chain connects TRBV5-1 to TRBJ1-2; possible D gene TRBD1, 6 bases. Trimming stripped 4 bases from V and 0 bases from J, with 13 bases between. CDR3 length: 15 amino acids. Germline assignment: CDR1 SGHRS and CDR2 YFSETQ. The CDR3 is CASSETYRANYGYTF. In nucleotides, the CDR3 is TGCGCCAGCAGCGAAACCTACAGGGCTAACTATGGCTACACCTTC. The full variable domain, rest sourced from reference TRBV5-1 and TRBJ1-2, is KAGVTQTPRYLIKTRGQQVTLSCSPISGHRSVSWYQQTPGQGLQFLFEYFSETQRNKGNFPGRFSGRQFSNSRSEMNVSTLELGDSALYLCASSETYRANYGYTFGSGTRLTVV.

The chain combines TRBV4-1 with TRBJ1-6, with 7 nucleotides matching TRBD1. The CDR3 loop spans 16 amino acids. Per the germline V gene, CDR1 is MGHRA and CDR2 is YSYEKL. V trimming: 2 bases; J trimming: 4 bases; junction bases outside the gene matches: 5. The CDR3 loop reads CASSQRQGEYNSPLHF. CDR3 nucleotide sequence: TGCGCCAGCAGCCAACGCCAGGGGGAGTATAATTCACCCCTCCACTTT.

The chain is built from TRBV2 and TRBJ2-7; D is uncertain. CDR1 and CDR2 (germline): SNHLY, FYNNEI. The CDR3 covers 12 residues. The ends were cut back, 6 bases at V and 0 bases at J, with 6 bases in the middle. As DNA, the CDR3 is TGTGCCAGCAGAGCGAACTCCTACGAGCAGTACTTC. Its translation: CASRANSYEQYF.

This clone came up once. The gene calls are TRBV5-1 and TRBJ1-1, with D perhaps matching TRBD1 (5 bases). V lost 0 bases, J lost 6 bases, and 12 bases lay in between. Germline V gene data show CDR1 as SGHRS and CDR2 as YFSETQ. The CDR3 is 14 residues long. The CDR3 here is CASSLGQIGSEAFF. The CDR3 coding sequence is TGCGCCAGCAGCTTGGGACAGATTGGCTCTGAAGCTTTCTTT.

The V gene is TRBV5-5, the J gene TRBJ1-5; 9 nucleotides match TRBD1. Germline assignment: CDR1 SGHKS and CDR2 YYEKEE (reference sequence). The CDR3 is 17 amino acids. With 2 bases clipped from V and 3 bases from J, the junction kept 9 bases outside the gene matches. The CDR3 sequence is CASSLTGTGRLNQPQHF. The CDR3 DNA is TGTGCCAGCAGCTTAACCGGGACAGGGAGACTCAATCAGCCCCAGCATTTT.

This clone was picked up one time. The sample contains more than one DNA sequence encoding this CDR3. The chain joins TRBV7-3 to TRBJ1-1; 7 bases agree with TRBD1. The CDR3 consists of 14 residues. Trimming removed 4 bases from V and 2 bases from J; junction bases left unmatched: 4. The germline gives CDR1 SGHTA, CDR2 FQGTGA. CDR3 bases: TGTGCCAGCAGCTCGACAGGGTCAAACACTGAAGCTTTCTTT. Its protein is CASSSTGSNTEAFF.

This clone was observed a single time. This chain connects TRBV2 to TRBJ2-7, with D tentatively TRBD2 (5 bases). This CDR3 is 17 amino acids long. The ends were cut back, 0 bases at V and 1 base at J, with 16 bases in the middle. Germline V gene sequence: CDR1 SNHLY, CDR2 FYNNEI. CDR3 bases: TGTGCCAGCAGTGAAGCGCTTCCGAGGGCAGGTTCCTACGAGCAGTACTTC. The encoded protein is CASSEALPRAGSYEQYF.

The table lists this clone with a count of one. The chain employs TRBV9 and TRBJ2-1; 11 bases agree with TRBD1. The CDR3 sequence is 17 residues long. Germline assignment: CDR1 SGDLS and CDR2 YYNGEE. After removal of 0 bases from V and 7 bases from J, the junction contained 9 bases not matched to a gene. CDR3 loop: CASSVVPQDRGRNEQFF. Here the CDR3 DNA reads TGTGCCAGCAGCGTAGTTCCCCAGGACAGGGGGCGGAATGAGCAGTTCTTC.

This chain connects TRBV9 to TRBJ1-1; D uncertain. The germline CDR1 and CDR2 sequences are SGDLS and YYNGEE. This CDR3 comprises 15 residues. V lost 0 bases, J lost 1 base, and 10 bases lay in between. The chain's CDR3 is CASSVDPGRNTEAFF. CDR3 nucleotide sequence: TGTGCCAGCAGCGTAGATCCGGGGAGGAACACTGAAGCTTTCTTT.

This clone appeared once. The J gene is TRBJ2-2, the V gene TRBV4-3; the D gene is possibly TRBD1 (6 bases). CDR1 and CDR2 (germline): LGHNA, YSLEER. Trimming shortened V by 0 bases and J by 0 bases, and 8 bases separated the two germline ends. The CDR3 extends over 16 amino acids. CDR3 amino acids: CASSQEPGANTGELFF. In DNA form, the CDR3 reads TGCGCCAGCAGCCAAGAGCCAGGGGCGAACACCGGGGAGCTGTTTTTT.

The genes are TRBV15 and TRBJ2-5; 12 positions agree with TRBD2. In germline, CDR1 is LNHNV, CDR2 YYDKDF (reference sequence). This CDR3 has 15 residues. The trim removed 5 bases at V and 3 bases at J, leaving 4 bases unmatched. The CDR3 is CATSGWTSGEETQYF. CDR3 nucleotides: TGTGCCACCAGCGGCTGGACTAGCGGGGAAGAGACCCAGTACTTC.

The J gene is TRBJ2-5, the V gene TRBV5-1; TRBD2 matches 12 bases. Losses at the gene ends were 4 bases for V and 1 base for J; bases not matched to a gene: 5. The germline gives CDR1 SGHRS, CDR2 YFSETQ. CDR3 length equals 16 residues. DNA of the CDR3: TGCGCCAGCAGCCTCGGGACTAGCGGGCCCCAAGAGACCCAGTACTTC. Amino acid sequence: CASSLGTSGPQETQYF.

V usage is TRBV5-1 and J usage is TRBJ2-5, with D unclear. Trimming took off 0 bases at V and 3 bases at J, with 6 bases between the two ends. CDR1 and CDR2 from the germline V gene are SGHRS and YFSETQ. This CDR3 has 13 residues. CDR3 region: CASSLAVKETQYF. The CDR3 DNA reads as TGCGCCAGCAGCTTGGCGGTGAAAGAGACCCAGTACTTC.

This clone was detected only a few times. This chain links TRBV7-9 with TRBJ2-7; 8 bases map to TRBD1. Germline values: CDR1 SEHNR, CDR2 FQNEAQ (reference sequence). V dropped 2 bases and J dropped 1; count of bases not matched to a gene: 4. There are 15 residues in the CDR3. The CDR3 DNA follows: TGTGCCAGCAGCTTATGGACAGGGATTTCCTACGAGCAGTACTTC. This codes for CASSLWTGISYEQYF.

The J gene is TRBJ1-1, the V gene TRBV9; D gene ambiguous. The CDR3 sequence is 11 residues long. Looked up from germline, CDR1 is SGDLS and CDR2 is YYNGEE. V shed 5 bases and J shed 5 bases, with 7 bases lying between them. CDR3 loop: CASRSGTEAFF. The CDR3 coding sequence is TGTGCCAGCAGAAGCGGAACTGAAGCTTTCTTT.

The V call is TRBV2, the J call TRBJ1-6; D remains unclear. In germline, CDR1 is SNHLY, CDR2 FYNNEI. V lost 7 bases and J lost 0, with 10 bases in between. The CDR3 is made up of 15 amino acids. The DNA for the CDR3 is TGTGCCAGCAACAGTCAGCCCTCCTATAATTCACCCCTCCACTTT. Amino acids: CASNSQPSYNSPLHF.

This chain connects TRBV4-1 to TRBJ2-2; 8 bases line up with TRBD2. The CDR3 is 18 residues long. The junction had 15 bases not matched to a gene; V was cut back by 2 bases and J by 7 bases. Germline loops: CDR1 MGHRA, CDR2 YSYEKL. The CDR3 region has the DNA TGCGCCAGCAGCCAACGTGGAGACGGGGGGGGCATCGTCGGGGAGCTGTTTTTT. This translates into CASSQRGDGGGIVGELFF.

V is TRBV18 and J is TRBJ2-2; D perhaps matches TRBD1 (5 bases). Germline CDR1 is KGHSH and CDR2 is LQKENI. There are 15 residues in the CDR3. V lost 0 bases and J 3 bases, leaving 8 bases between the germline ends. The CDR3 DNA reads TGTGCCAGCTCACCACCGAGCAGGGACACCGGGGAGCTGTTTTTT. Translating it yields CASSPPSRDTGELFF.

V and J are TRBV5-1 and TRBJ1-5; 9 bases fit TRBD1. After removal of 1 base from V and 6 bases from J, the junction contained 5 bases not matched to a gene. The V gene's germline CDR1 is SGHRS and CDR2 YFSETQ. This CDR3 comprises 15 residues. The CDR3 loop reads CASSLTGGMGQPQHF. CDR3 sequence (DNA): TGCGCCAGCAGCTTGACAGGGGGCATGGGTCAGCCCCAGCATTTT. Full variable domain (outside the CDR3, taken from reference TRBV5-1 and TRBJ1-5): KAGVTQTPRYLIKTRGQQVTLSCSPISGHRSVSWYQQTPGQGLQFLFEYFSETQRNKGNFPGRFSGRQFSNSRSEMNVSTLELGDSALYLCASSLTGGMGQPQHFGDGTRLSIL.

V is TRBV27 and J is TRBJ2-7; D is possibly TRBD1 (6 bases). Germline values: CDR1 MNHEY, CDR2 SMNVEV (reference sequence). V lost 7 bases to trimming and J lost 6 bases, with 16 bases between them. The CDR3 length is 13 residues. CDR3 sequence: CASKQGTPPEQYF. In nucleotides, the CDR3 is TGTGCCAGCAAACAGGGAACCCCCCCCGAGCAGTACTTC.

V and J are TRBV7-9 and TRBJ2-1; 10 nucleotides align to TRBD1. J gave up 7 bases and V 5 bases, and 8 bases lay outside the gene matches. The CDR3 contains 15 residues. Germline V gives CDR1 SEHNR, CDR2 FQNEAQ (reference sequence). DNA of the CDR3: TGTGCCAGCAGCCGGGGACAGGGGATGTGGAATGAGCAGTTCTTC. Protein sequence: CASSRGQGMWNEQFF. The variable domain in full, with the rest retrieved from reference TRBV7-9 and TRBJ2-1, is DTGVSQNPRHKITKRGQNVTFRCDPISEHNRLYWYRQTLGQGPEFLTYFQNEAQLEKSRLLSDRFSAERPKGSFSTLEIQRTEQGDSAMYLCASSRGQGMWNEQFFGPGTRLTVL.

This chain joins TRBV21-1 and TRBJ2-2; the table's D gene call, TRBD1, was not cross checked with the DNA. TRBV21-1 is designated a pseudogene. This CDR3 has 15 amino acids. The CDR3 DNA reads TGTGCCAGCAACACGGGACAGATGAACACCGGGGAGCTGTTTTTT. The encoded protein is CASNTGQMNTGELFF.

The gene calls are TRBV7-8 and TRBJ2-2; D gene unclear. The germline V gene encodes CDR1 SGHVS and CDR2 FQNEAQ. Trimming took off 1 base at V and 7 bases at J, with 7 bases between the two ends. The CDR3 consists of 13 residues. CDR3 sequence reads: CASSLDENGELFF. CDR3 coding DNA: TGTGCCAGCAGCTTAGATGAGAACGGGGAGCTGTTTTTT.